This T cell receptor beta chain came from a study of early T cells in non-severe SARS-CoV-2 infection. Study-level background: The input, bulk RNA from unsorted whole blood, was sequenced, and chains were unpaired.

The CDR3 is 14 amino acids. Between the trimmed V and J ends, which lost 4 bases and 4 bases, there was a span of 13 bases. CDR1 is SGHDN and CDR2 is FVKESK in the germline V gene. Findings of the study overall: A preference for anti-spike CD8 responses marked VDJdb matching, which missed private and CD4 specificities.

A few counts support this clonotype. Its antigen remains unidentified. Attached unique molecular identifiers marked individual cDNA molecules. MiXCR, applied by TCRdb to the 5' RACE reads, yields one record per CDR3 protein. The table includes approximately 48,000 distinct CDR3 sequences, around 6.9% detected once. J is TRBJ1-1 and V is TRBV14, with D possibly TRBD1 on 6 matching bases. Sequenced material: whole blood, taken at baseline. The receptor was isolated from an adult who was a healthcare worker with PCR-confirmed SARS-CoV-2 infection or an uninfected control (not recorded which). CDR3 sequence: CASSRLRGSTEAFF. DNA of the CDR3: TGTGCCAGCAGCCGCTTAAGGGGGTCCACTGAAGCTTTCTTT.